The 11 T cell receptor beta chains below come from one sample, sequenced in a study of cytomegalovirus exposure and HLA in healthy donors. Clones were read by immunoSEQ multiplex PCR, and TCRdb kept only the in-frame ones, dropping some. The sample comprises tens of thousands of clones, 85% to 90% of which are singletons, and less than 5% rests with the top ten. Sequencing was done on a sample of PBMCs. The source is a woman under 30 in good health and CMV-seropositive.

This clone has more than one count but fewer than ten. This chain joins TRBV30 and TRBJ1-3, with 9 bases identical to TRBD1. Germline loops: CDR1 GTSNPN, CDR2 SVGIG (reference sequence). This CDR3 spans 15 amino acids. V shed 3 bases and J 1 base; nucleotides not matched to a gene: 4. The CDR3, as DNA: TGTGCCTGGAGGGGACAGGGAGGATCTGGAAACACCATATATTTT. Encoded protein: CAWRGQGGSGNTIYF. Full variable domain (remainder filled in from reference TRBV30 and TRBJ1-3): SQTIHQWPATLVQPVGSPLSLECTVEGTSNPNLYWYRQAAGRGLQLLFYSVGIGQISSEVPQNLSASRPQDRQFILSSKKLLLSDSGFYLCAWRGQGGSGNTIYFGEGSWLTVV.

V gene TRBV4-2 combines with J gene TRBJ1-2; D gene ambiguous. CDR1 is LGHNA, CDR2 YNFKEQ, per germline. This CDR3 is built from 15 residues. The V gene lost 0 bases and the J gene lost 0 bases, with 8 bases spanning the gap. The CDR3 loop is CASSQEERPNYGYTF. The CDR3, as DNA: TGTGCCAGCAGCCAAGAGGAGCGCCCTAACTATGGCTACACCTTC.

V usage is TRBV9 and J usage is TRBJ2-5; 8 bases map to TRBD2. V was pared by 4 bases and J by 5 bases, with 10 bases of the junction left unmatched. The CDR3 totals 15 residues. CDR1 is SGDLS and CDR2 is YYNGEE in the germline V gene. The CDR3 coding sequence is TGTGCCAGCAGCTCCGGAAGCGGGAGAGGGGAGACCCAGTACTTC. Protein sequence: CASSSGSGRGETQYF.

The rearrangement uses TRBV7-9 and TRBJ2-2; the match to TRBD1 covers 12 bases. J gave up 4 bases and V 8 bases, and 2 bases lay outside the gene matches. Per the germline V gene, CDR1 is SEHNR and CDR2 is FQNEAQ (reference sequence). CDR3 size: 14 residues. The CDR3 DNA is TGTGCCAGCCGGGGACAGGGGGCCACCGGGGAGCTGTTTTTT. Its translation: CASRGQGATGELFF.

The chain links TRBV11-3 to TRBJ2-2; D is perhaps TRBD2 (6 bases). V lost 5 bases and J 0 bases, leaving 10 bases between the germline ends. Per germline, CDR1 SGHNT and CDR2 YENEEA. This CDR3 is built from 15 residues. CDR3 residues: CASSGGGTNTGELFF. The CDR3 nucleotides are TGTGCCAGCAGCGGCGGCGGGACGAACACCGGGGAGCTGTTTTTT.

This chain uses TRBV5-4 with TRBJ2-3, with D possibly matching TRBD2 (6 bases). CDR1 SGHNT and CDR2 YYREEE come from the germline V gene (reference sequence). Trimming shortened V by 4 bases and J by 6 bases, and 9 bases separated the two germline ends. This CDR3 has 12 residues. As DNA, the CDR3 is TGTGCCAGCAGCCTTAGCGGCGATACGCAGTATTTT. It yields the protein CASSLSGDTQYF.

This clone occurred once. A junction end diverges from the germline sequence, so it may reflect a read error. The chain is built from TRBV6-1 and TRBJ2-7, with 9 bases that match TRBD1. CDR1 and CDR2 (germline): MNHNS, SASEGT. CDR3 length: 21 amino acids. The CDR3 here is CASSEVGRGGQGFLGSYEQYF. DNA for the CDR3: TGTGCCAGCAGCGAAGTAGGCAGGGGGGGACAGGGTTTTCTGGGCTCCTACGAGCAGTACTTC.

V usage is TRBV7-8 and J usage is TRBJ1-5, with 9 positions matching TRBD1. Germline V gene lookup returns CDR1 SGHVS and CDR2 FQNEAQ. V was clipped by 2 bases and J by 4 bases; unmatched bases: 9. The CDR3 sequence is 17 residues long. CDR3 DNA sequence: TGTGCCAGCAGCTTATATGTACGGACAGGGGAAAATCAGCCCCAGCATTTT. This encodes CASSLYVRTGENQPQHF. Drawing the rest from reference TRBV7-8 and TRBJ1-5, the complete variable domain is GAGVSQSPRYKVAKRGQDVALRCDPISGHVSLFWYQQALGQGPEFLTYFQNEAQLDKSGLPSDRFFAERPEGSVSTLKIQRTQQEDSAVYLCASSLYVRTGENQPQHFGDGTRLSIL.

The genes are TRBV4-2 and TRBJ2-7; no clear D. V was clipped by 1 base and J by 3 bases, with 10 bases between them. The germline gives CDR1 LGHNA, CDR2 YNFKEQ. This CDR3 spans 14 amino acids. The CDR3 DNA follows: TGTGCCAGCAGCCAAGTGGCCAGGAACTACGAGCAGTACTTC. Protein sequence: CASSQVARNYEQYF.

The V and J genes are TRBV11-2 and TRBJ2-7; D may be TRBD1 (7 bases). Germline loops: CDR1 SGHAT, CDR2 FQNNGV. Trimming removed 3 bases from V and 5 bases from J, with 14 bases in between. The CDR3 is 14 residues long. In DNA form, the CDR3 reads TGTGCCAGCAGCTTCCAGGGGGGAGATAACGAGCAGTACTTC. It encodes CASSFQGGDNEQYF.

The chain is built from TRBV5-1 and TRBJ2-5; the match to TRBD2 covers 12 bases. CDR1 and CDR2 (germline): SGHRS, YFSETQ. This CDR3 has 14 residues. Trimming at V came to 3 bases and at J to 3 bases, leaving 0 bases not matched to a gene. The CDR3 sequence: CASSSSGGEETQYF. CDR3 in DNA: TGCGCCAGCAGCTCTAGCGGGGGGGAAGAGACCCAGTACTTC.